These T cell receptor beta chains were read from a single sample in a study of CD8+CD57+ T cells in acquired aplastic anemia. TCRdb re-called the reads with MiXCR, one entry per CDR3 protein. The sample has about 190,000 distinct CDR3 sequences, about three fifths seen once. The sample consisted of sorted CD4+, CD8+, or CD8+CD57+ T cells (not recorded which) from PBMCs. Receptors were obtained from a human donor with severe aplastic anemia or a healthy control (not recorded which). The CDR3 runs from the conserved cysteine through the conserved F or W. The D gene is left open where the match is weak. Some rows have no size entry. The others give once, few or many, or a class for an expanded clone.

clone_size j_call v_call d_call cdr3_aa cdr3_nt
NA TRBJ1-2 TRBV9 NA CASSVATEGRGYTF TGTGCCAGCAGCGTAGCTACGGAGGGTAGGGGCTACACCTTC
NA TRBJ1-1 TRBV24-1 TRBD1 CATSDAGTAEAFF TGTGCCACCAGTGATGCTGGGACAGCCGAAGCTTTCTTT
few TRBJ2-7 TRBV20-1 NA CSASPPLGSYEQYF TGCAGTGCCTCCCCCCCACTAGGGAGCTACGAGCAGTACTTC
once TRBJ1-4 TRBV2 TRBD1 CASSEADRGESEKLFF TGTGCCAGCAGTGAAGCGGACAGGGGAGAAAGCGAAAAACTGTTTTTT
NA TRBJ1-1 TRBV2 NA CASSEYGYLVAFF TGTGCCAGCAGTGAATATGGTTATTTAGTGGCTTTCTTT
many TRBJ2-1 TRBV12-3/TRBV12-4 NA CASSLASPLNEQFF TGTGCCAGCAGTTTAGCTAGCCCTTTGAATGAGCAGTTCTTC
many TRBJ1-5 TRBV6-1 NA CASSEGWGNQPQHF TGTGCCAGCAGTGAGGGCTGGGGCAATCAGCCCCAGCATTTT
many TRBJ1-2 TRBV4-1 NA CASSQSLGLNHYGYTF TGCGCCAGCAGCCAGAGCTTGGGACTCAACCACTATGGCTACACCTTC
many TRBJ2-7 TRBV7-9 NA CASSPGTLEQYF TGTGCCAGCAGCCCCGGGACTTTAGAGCAGTACTTC
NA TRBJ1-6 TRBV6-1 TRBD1 CASSVDREVSPLHF TGTGCCAGCAGTGTGGACAGGGAGGTTTCACCCCTCCACTTT
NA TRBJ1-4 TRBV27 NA CASSLGWESNEKLFF TGTGCCAGCAGTTTAGGATGGGAGTCTAATGAAAAACTGTTTTTT
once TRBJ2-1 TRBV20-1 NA CSAARQVLRPF TGCAGTGCCGCCCGACAGGTCCTACGGCCCTTC
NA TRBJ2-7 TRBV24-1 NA CATSDPPAYEQYF TGTGCCACCAGTGATCCTCCAGCATACGAGCAGTACTTC
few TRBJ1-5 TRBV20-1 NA CSASQGTGNQPQHF TGCAGTGCTAGTCAAGGGACGGGTAATCAGCCCCAGCATTTT
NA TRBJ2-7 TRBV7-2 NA CASSLSLVVQSSYEQYF TGTGCCAGCAGCTTATCCTTGGTGGTACAAAGCTCCTACGAGCAGTACTTC
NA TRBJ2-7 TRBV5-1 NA CASSLSYSRGKEQYF TGCGCCAGCAGCTTGTCCTACTCCCGGGGAAAGGAGCAGTACTTC
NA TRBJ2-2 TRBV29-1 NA CSVAGPNTGGLFF TGCAGCGTTGCAGGTCCGAACACCGGGGGGCTGTTTTTT
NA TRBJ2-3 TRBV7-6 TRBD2 CASSHGLAGTSTDTQYF TGTGCCAGCAGCCACGGACTAGCGGGGACTAGCACAGATACGCAGTATTTT
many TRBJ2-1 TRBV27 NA CASSFGLASYNEQFF TGTGCCAGCAGTTTTGGGCTAGCGTCCTACAATGAGCAGTTCTTC
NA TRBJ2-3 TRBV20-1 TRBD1 CSARMGQPTDTQYF TGCAGTGCTAGAATGGGACAGCCTACAGATACGCAGTATTTT
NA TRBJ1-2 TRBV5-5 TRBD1 CASSQGEMTYYGYTF TGTGCCAGCAGCCAGGGGGAAATGACGTACTATGGCTACACCTTC
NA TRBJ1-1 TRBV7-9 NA CASSPHGSLNTEAFF TGTGCCAGCAGCCCCCACGGCTCCTTAAACACTGAAGCTTTCTTT
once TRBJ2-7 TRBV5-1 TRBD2 CASSFTSAGANEQYF TGCGCCAGCAGCTTCACCTCAGCGGGAGCTAACGAGCAGTACTTC
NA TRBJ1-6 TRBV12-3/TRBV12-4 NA CASSSNWDSPLHF TGTGCCAGCAGTTCGAACTGGGATTCACCCCTCCACTTT
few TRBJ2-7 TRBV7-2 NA CASSLQNEQYF TGTGCCAGCAGCCTCCAGAACGAGCAGTACTTC
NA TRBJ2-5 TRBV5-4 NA CASSALTAYQETQYF TGTGCCAGCAGCGCACTGACAGCTTACCAAGAGACCCAGTACTTC
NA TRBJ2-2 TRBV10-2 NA CATLRGPSNTGELFF TGCGCCACGCTCCGGGGGCCCTCGAACACCGGGGAGCTGTTTTTT
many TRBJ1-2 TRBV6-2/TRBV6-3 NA CASTTGQYGYTF TGTGCCAGCACCACCGGACAGTATGGCTACACCTTC
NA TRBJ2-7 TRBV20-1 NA CSARGGGPSSYEQYF TGCAGTGCTAGAGGGGGGGGCCCAAGCTCCTACGAGCAGTACTTC
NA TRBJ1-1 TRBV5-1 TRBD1 CASSGPGQGQRNTEAFF TGCGCCAGCAGCGGGCCGGGACAGGGGCAAAGGAACACTGAAGCTTTCTTT
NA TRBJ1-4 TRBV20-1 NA CSAATAATNEKLFF TGCAGTGCTGCTACAGCCGCAACTAATGAAAAACTGTTTTTT
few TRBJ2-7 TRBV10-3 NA CAISEEGMGARYEQYF TGTGCCATCAGTGAGGAGGGTATGGGGGCGCGCTACGAGCAGTACTTC
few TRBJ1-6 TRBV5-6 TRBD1 CASSWGTGDNSPLHF TGTGCCAGCAGCTGGGGGACAGGGGATAATTCACCCCTCCACTTT
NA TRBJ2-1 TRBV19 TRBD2 CAASGQNYNEQFF TGTGCGGCTAGCGGGCAAAACTACAATGAGCAGTTCTTC
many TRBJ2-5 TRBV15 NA CATSPLGGGGGETQYF TGTGCCACCAGCCCCCTGGGAGGGGGGGGTGGAGAGACCCAGTACTTC
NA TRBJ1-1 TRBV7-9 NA CASSRAKVTFF TGTGCCAGCAGCCGAGCGAAGGTAACTTTCTTT
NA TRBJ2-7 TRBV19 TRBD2 CASSILAGSAYEQYF TGTGCCAGTAGTATACTAGCGGGGTCAGCCTACGAGCAGTACTTC
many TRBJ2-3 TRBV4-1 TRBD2 CASSQENLAGIDTQYF TGCGCCAGCAGCCAAGAAAACCTAGCGGGGATAGATACGCAGTATTTT
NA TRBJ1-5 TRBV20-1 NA CSARPGVVGNQPQHF TGCAGTGCTAGGCCAGGGGTAGTAGGCAATCAGCCCCAGCATTTT
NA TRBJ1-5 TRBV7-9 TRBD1 CASGTGGFNQPQHF TGTGCCAGCGGGACAGGGGGTTTCAATCAGCCCCAGCATTTT
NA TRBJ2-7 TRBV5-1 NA CASSRMGQQTPYEQYF TGCGCCAGCAGCCGCATGGGGCAGCAGACCCCCTACGAGCAGTACTTC
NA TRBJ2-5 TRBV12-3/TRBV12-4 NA CASSFLLGGAPQETQYF TGTGCCAGCAGCTTTCTATTGGGGGGGGCCCCGCAAGAGACCCAGTACTTC
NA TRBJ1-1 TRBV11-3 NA CASSLDTANTEAFF TGTGCCAGCAGCTTAGACACAGCGAACACTGAAGCTTTCTTT
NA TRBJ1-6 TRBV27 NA CASSLSTRGVSPLHF TGTGCCAGCAGTTTATCGACTCGGGGGGTTTCACCCCTCCACTTT
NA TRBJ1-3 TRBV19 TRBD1 CASTYGQGRNTIYF TGTGCCAGTACCTATGGACAGGGGCGAAACACCATATATTTT
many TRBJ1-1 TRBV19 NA CASTEPAMNTEAFF TGTGCCAGTACCGAACCCGCTATGAACACTGAAGCTTTCTTT
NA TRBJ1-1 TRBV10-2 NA CASSEVAAGAGEAFF TGCGCCAGCAGTGAGGTTGCGGCAGGGGCCGGTGAAGCTTTCTTT
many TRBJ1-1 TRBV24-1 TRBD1 CATSDPDRGEAFF TGTGCCACCAGTGACCCCGACAGGGGTGAAGCTTTCTTT
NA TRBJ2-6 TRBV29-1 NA CSVWESSGANVLTF TGCAGCGTGTGGGAATCCTCTGGGGCCAACGTCCTGACTTTC